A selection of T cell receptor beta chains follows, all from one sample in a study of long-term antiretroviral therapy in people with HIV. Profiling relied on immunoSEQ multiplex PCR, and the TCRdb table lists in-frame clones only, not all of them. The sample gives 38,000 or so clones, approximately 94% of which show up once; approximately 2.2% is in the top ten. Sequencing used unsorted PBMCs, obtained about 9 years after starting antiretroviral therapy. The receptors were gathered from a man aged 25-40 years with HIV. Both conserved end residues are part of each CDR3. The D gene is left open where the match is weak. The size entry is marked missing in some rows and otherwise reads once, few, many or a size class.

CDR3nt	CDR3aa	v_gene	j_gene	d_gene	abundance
TGCGCCAGCAGCTTAAGGCGGCAACCCTTAGAGCAGTACTTC	CASSLRRQPLEQYF	TRBV5-1	TRBJ2-7	-	-
TGCGCCAGCAGCCAAGTTGCAGACAGGGCCCCCTATGGCTACACCTTC	CASSQVADRAPYGYTF	TRBV4-1	TRBJ1-2	TRBD1	-
TGTGCCAGCAGCCAAGGCTTACAGGCCAACTATGGCTACACCTTC	CASSQGLQANYGYTF	TRBV16	TRBJ1-2	-	-
TGCGCCAGCAGTGTAAACAATCAGCCCCAGCATTTT	CASSVNNQPQHF	TRBV10-1	TRBJ1-5	-	-
TGTGCCAGCAGCCAAACTGGCGGGGCCGACACAGATACGCAGTATTTT	CASSQTGGADTDTQYF	TRBV4-2	TRBJ2-3	-	-
TGCGCCAGCAGCCAAGGGGCGAACACCGGGGAGCTGTTTTTT	CASSQGANTGELFF	TRBV4-1	TRBJ2-2	-	-
TGTGCCAGCTCCCTCGGACAGATTGTCGCTGGAAACACCATATATTTT	CASSLGQIVAGNTIYF	TRBV18	TRBJ1-3	-	-
TGCGCCAGCAGCCATTGGGACAGGGAAACCCAGTACTTC	CASSHWDRETQYF	TRBV4-1	TRBJ2-5	TRBD1	-
TGTGCCAGTAGTATGACGGGAGTCATATATTTT	CASSMTGVIYF	TRBV19	TRBJ1-3	-	-
TGTGCCAGTAGTATAGATGTTCTGAGCCAAGAGACCCAGTACTTC	CASSIDVLSQETQYF	TRBV19	TRBJ2-5	-	-
TGTGCCAGCAGTTTATTCGGGGGGTTCCCCACCGGGGAGCTGTTTTTT	CASSLFGGFPTGELFF	TRBV27	TRBJ2-2	TRBD2	few
TGTGCCAGCAGCCCCTCGGGGGTCGGGGAGCTGTTTTTT	CASSPSGVGELFF	TRBV9	TRBJ2-2	-	-
TGTGCCAGTAGTATAGATCCTGTAAGGGAGCAGTTCTTC	CASSIDPVREQFF	TRBV19	TRBJ2-1	-	once
TGTGCCAGCAGTTGGGGGGTAATGAACACTGAAGCTTTCTTT	CASSWGVMNTEAFF	TRBV27	TRBJ1-1	-	-
TGTGCCAGTAGTATGGGGACCCTCGAAGCTTTCTTT	CASSMGTLEAFF	TRBV19	TRBJ1-1	-	-
TGCGCCAGCAGCCAAGAGTCGAGACAGGGTTATTCACCCCTCCACTTT	CASSQESRQGYSPLHF	TRBV4-1	TRBJ1-6	TRBD1	-
TGTGCCAGCGCACTACAGGGGGCAACGGAGACCCAGTACTTC	CASALQGATETQYF	TRBV11-1	TRBJ2-5	TRBD1	-
TGTGCCAGCAGGGAGGGGGCCAACAATGAAAAACTGTTTTTT	CASREGANNEKLFF	TRBV2	TRBJ1-4	TRBD1	-
TGTGCCTGGAGTGTTAGTGGCCGAAATACGCAGTATTTT	CAWSVSGRNTQYF	TRBV30	TRBJ2-3	-	-
TGTGCCAGCAGTGAACCGAGCCACTCTAATGAGCAGTTCTTC	CASSEPSHSNEQFF	TRBV6-4	TRBJ2-1	-	few
TGTGCCAGCAGCCGAATGGGGGGGGCCGACTACAATGAGCAGTTCTTC	CASSRMGGADYNEQFF	TRBV14	TRBJ2-1	-	-
TGTGCCAGCAGCTTAATCGGGGGGGGCCTAGATACGCAGTATTTT	CASSLIGGGLDTQYF	TRBV7-6	TRBJ2-3	TRBD2	-
TGTGCCAGCAGCTTTACTAGCGGGGGGGCAACCCTCGGCGAGCAGTACTTC	CASSFTSGGATLGEQYF	TRBV11-2	TRBJ2-7	TRBD2	-
TGCGCCAGCAGTGGGCACAAAGCAGATACGCAGTATTTT	CASSGHKADTQYF	TRBV10-1	TRBJ2-3	-	-
TGCGCCAGCACGTCGGGCGGGGGGCAAGATACGCAGTATTTT	CASTSGGGQDTQYF	TRBV5-1	TRBJ2-3	TRBD2	-
TGTGCCAGCAGCTTGATACAGGGGGCGGAGACCCAGTACTTC	CASSLIQGAETQYF	TRBV7-2	TRBJ2-5	TRBD1	-
TGTGCCTGGAGTGGTACAGGAAATAACTATGGCTACACCTTC	CAWSGTGNNYGYTF	TRBV30	TRBJ1-2	-	-
TGCAGCGTTCTCTTGACTGGGGAGACCCAGTACTTC	CSVLLTGETQYF	TRBV29-1	TRBJ2-5	-	-
TGTGCCAGTAGTGCAGGGGACAGAGGACCCCATCAGCCCCAGCATTTT	CASSAGDRGPHQPQHF	TRBV19	TRBJ1-5	TRBD1	-
TGTGCCAGCAGCTTACCCACAGACTACGAGCAGTACTTC	CASSLPTDYEQYF	TRBV7-9	TRBJ2-7	-	-
TGTGCCAGTAGGGGGGACAGAGAGAATTCACCCCTCCACTTT	CASRGDRENSPLHF	TRBV19	TRBJ1-6	TRBD1	-
TGTGCCAGCAGCTGGGGCCCTTCTGAAGCTTTCTTT	CASSWGPSEAFF	TRBV11-2	TRBJ1-1	-	-
TGTGCCAGCAGTTTGCCCCCGGGAAGGGAGGATGGCTACACCTTC	CASSLPPGREDGYTF	TRBV28	TRBJ1-2	-	-
TGTGCCAGTAGTCCTTCTAGCGGGGGGGCCGGCCGGATGGCCCAGTACTTC	CASSPSSGGAGRMAQYF	TRBV19	TRBJ2-5	TRBD2	-
TGTGCCAGCAGCCTCGGTTGGTCCTACAGGGGGCAGGGCACTGAAGCTTTCTTT	CASSLGWSYRGQGTEAFF	TRBV11-2	TRBJ1-1	TRBD1	-
TGCAGCGTTGAGATCGGGTACTCTGGGGCCAACGTCCTGACTTTC	CSVEIGYSGANVLTF	TRBV29-1	TRBJ2-6	-	-
TGTGCCAGCTCACCTACCCGACTAGCGGGGGGACGGGAGCAGTACTTC	CASSPTRLAGGREQYF	TRBV18	TRBJ2-7	TRBD2	-
TGTGCCAGCAGCTTAAAGGGGTGGGGTGGTGAGACCCAGTACTTC	CASSLKGWGGETQYF	TRBV7-3	TRBJ2-5	-	-
TGTGCCAGCAGCGCCGCGTTTCAGACGGCCTACGAGCAGTACTTC	CASSAAFQTAYEQYF	TRBV7-9	TRBJ2-7	-	-
TGTGCCAGTAGACAAGGGGACAGGGAGAACACTGAAGCTTTCTTT	CASRQGDRENTEAFF	TRBV19	TRBJ1-1	TRBD1	once